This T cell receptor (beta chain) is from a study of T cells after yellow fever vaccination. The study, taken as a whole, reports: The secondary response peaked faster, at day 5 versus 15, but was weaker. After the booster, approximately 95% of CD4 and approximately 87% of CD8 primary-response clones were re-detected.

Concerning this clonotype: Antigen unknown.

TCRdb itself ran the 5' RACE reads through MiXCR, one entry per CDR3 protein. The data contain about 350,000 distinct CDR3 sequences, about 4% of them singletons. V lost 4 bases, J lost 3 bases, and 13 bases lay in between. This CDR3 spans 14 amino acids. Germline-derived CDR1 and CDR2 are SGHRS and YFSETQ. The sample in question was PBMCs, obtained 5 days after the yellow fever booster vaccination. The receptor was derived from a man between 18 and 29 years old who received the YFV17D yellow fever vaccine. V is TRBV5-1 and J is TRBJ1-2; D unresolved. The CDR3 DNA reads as TGCGCCAGCAGCACCGGTGGAGGAGACTATGGCTACACCTTC. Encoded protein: CASSTGGGDYGYTF.